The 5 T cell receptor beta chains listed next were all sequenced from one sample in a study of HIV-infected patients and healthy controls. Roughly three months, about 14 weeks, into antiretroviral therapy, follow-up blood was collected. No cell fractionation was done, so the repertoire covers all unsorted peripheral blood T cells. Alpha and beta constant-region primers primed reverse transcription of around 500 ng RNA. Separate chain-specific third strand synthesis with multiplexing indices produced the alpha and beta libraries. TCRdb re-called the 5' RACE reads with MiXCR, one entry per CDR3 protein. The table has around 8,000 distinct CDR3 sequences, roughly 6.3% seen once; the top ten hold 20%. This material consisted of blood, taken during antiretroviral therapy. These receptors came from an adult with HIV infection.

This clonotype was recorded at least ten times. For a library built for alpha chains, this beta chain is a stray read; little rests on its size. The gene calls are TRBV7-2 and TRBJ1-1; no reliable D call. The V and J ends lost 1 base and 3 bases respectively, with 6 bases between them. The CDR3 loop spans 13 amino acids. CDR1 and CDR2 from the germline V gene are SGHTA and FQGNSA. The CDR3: CASSLGTHTEAFF. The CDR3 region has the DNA TGTGCCAGCAGCTTAGGCACACACACTGAAGCTTTCTTT.

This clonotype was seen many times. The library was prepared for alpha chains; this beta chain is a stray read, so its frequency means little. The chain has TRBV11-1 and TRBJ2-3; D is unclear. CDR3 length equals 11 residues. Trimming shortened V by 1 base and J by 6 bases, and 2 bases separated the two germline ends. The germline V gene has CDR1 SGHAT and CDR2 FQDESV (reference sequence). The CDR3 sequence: CASSLGDTQYF. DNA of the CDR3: TGTGCCAGCAGCTTAGGGGATACGCAGTATTTT.

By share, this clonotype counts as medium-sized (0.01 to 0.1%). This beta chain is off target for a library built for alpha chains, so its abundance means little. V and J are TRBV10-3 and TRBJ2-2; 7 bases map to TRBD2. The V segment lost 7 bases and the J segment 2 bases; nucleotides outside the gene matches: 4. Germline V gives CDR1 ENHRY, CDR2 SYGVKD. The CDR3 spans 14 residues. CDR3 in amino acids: CAITGGSNTGELFF. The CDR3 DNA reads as TGTGCCATCACGGGCGGGAGTAACACCGGGGAGCTGTTTTTT.

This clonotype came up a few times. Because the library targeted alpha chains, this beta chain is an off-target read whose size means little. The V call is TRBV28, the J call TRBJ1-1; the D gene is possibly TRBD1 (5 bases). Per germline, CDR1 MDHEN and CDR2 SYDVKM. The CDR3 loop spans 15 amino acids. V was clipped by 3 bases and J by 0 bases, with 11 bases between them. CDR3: CASSLRGALNTEAFF. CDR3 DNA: TGTGCCAGCAGTTTGAGAGGGGCCTTGAACACTGAAGCTTTCTTT.

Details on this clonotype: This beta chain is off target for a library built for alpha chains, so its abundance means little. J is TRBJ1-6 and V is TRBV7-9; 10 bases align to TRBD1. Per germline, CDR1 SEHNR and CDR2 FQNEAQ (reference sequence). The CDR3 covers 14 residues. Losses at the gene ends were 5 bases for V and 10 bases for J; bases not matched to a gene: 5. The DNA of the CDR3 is TGTGCCAGCAGCACCGGGACAGGGGAGTCACCCCTCCACTTT. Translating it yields CASSTGTGESPLHF.